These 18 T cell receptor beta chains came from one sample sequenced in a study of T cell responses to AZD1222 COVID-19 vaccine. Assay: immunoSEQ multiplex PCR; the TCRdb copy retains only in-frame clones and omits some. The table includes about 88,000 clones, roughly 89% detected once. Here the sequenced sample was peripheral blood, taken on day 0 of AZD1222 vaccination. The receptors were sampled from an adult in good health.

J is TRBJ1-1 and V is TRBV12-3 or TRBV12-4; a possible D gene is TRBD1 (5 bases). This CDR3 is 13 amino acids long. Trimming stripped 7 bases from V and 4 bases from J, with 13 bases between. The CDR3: CASTLGVGTEAFF. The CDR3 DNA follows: TGTGCCAGCACCTTGGGGGTAGGCACTGAAGCTTTCTTT.

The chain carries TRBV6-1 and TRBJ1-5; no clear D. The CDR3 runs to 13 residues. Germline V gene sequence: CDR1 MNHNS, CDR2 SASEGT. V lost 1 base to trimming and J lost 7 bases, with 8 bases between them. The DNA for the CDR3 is TGTGCCAGCAGTGAAGTTGCGGAACAGCCCCAGCATTTT. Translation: CASSEVAEQPQHF.

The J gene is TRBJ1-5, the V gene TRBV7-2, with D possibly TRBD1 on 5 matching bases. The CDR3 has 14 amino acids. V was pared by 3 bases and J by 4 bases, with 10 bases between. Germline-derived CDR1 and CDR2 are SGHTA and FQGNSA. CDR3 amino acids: CASSLEAGNQPQHF. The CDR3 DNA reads TGTGCCAGCAGCTTGGAGGCAGGGAATCAGCCCCAGCATTTT.

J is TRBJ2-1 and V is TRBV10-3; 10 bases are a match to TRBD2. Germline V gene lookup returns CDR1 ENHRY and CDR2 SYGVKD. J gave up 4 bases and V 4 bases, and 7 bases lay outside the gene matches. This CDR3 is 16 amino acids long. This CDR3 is CAISGPSGGLYNEQFF. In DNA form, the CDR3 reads TGTGCCATCAGTGGACCTAGCGGGGGACTGTACAATGAGCAGTTCTTC.

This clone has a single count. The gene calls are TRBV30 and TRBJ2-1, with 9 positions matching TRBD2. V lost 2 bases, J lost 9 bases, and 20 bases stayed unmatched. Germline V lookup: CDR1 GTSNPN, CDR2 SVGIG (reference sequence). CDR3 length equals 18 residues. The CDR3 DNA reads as TGTGCCTGGAGTCCCCTCGGGACTAGCTTTCGGGCACGGGGTGAGCAGTTCTTC. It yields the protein CAWSPLGTSFRARGEQFF.

CDR3 DNA sequence: TGTGCCAGCAGCCAAGTTGCAGGGGCCACAGATACGCAGTATTTT. Its translation is CASSQVAGATDTQYF. The chain is built from TRBV3-1 (or the pseudogene TRBV3-2) and TRBJ2-3, with D perhaps TRBD1 (6 bases). This CDR3 is 15 amino acids long. CDR1 LGHDT and CDR2 YNNKEL come from the germline V gene (reference sequence). The V and J ends lost 1 base and 2 bases respectively, with 10 bases between them.

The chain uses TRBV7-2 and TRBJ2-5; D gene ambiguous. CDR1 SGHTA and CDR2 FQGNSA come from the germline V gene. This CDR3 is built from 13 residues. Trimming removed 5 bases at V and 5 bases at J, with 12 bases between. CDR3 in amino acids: CASSTGPRETQYF. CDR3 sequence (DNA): TGTGCCAGCAGCACTGGGCCACGGGAGACCCAGTACTTC.

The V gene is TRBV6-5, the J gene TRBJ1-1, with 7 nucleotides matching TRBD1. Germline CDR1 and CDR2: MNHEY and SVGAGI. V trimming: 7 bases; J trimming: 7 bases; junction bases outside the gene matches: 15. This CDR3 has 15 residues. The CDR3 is CASIRAITGDGEAFF. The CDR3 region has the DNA TGTGCCAGCATACGGGCCATCACAGGGGACGGTGAAGCTTTCTTT.

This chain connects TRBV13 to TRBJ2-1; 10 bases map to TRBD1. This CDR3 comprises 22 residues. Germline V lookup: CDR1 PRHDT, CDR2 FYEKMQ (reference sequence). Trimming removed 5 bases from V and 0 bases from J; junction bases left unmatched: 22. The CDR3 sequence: CASSPNPYVPGQGPSSYNEQFF. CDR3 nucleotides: TGTGCCAGCAGCCCCAACCCCTACGTCCCGGGACAGGGGCCGAGCTCCTACAATGAGCAGTTCTTC.

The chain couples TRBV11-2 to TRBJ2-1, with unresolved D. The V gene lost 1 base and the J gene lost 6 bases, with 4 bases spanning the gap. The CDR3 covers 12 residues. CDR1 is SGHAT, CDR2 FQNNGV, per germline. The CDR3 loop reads CASSLAGNEQFF. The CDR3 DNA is TGTGCCAGCAGCTTAGCAGGCAATGAGCAGTTCTTC. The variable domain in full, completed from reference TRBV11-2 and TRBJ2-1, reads EAGVAQSPRYKIIEKRQSVAFWCNPISGHATLYWYQQILGQGPKLLIQFQNNGVVDDSQLPKDRFSAERLKGVDSTLKIQPAKLEDSAVYLCASSLAGNEQFFGPGTRLTVL.

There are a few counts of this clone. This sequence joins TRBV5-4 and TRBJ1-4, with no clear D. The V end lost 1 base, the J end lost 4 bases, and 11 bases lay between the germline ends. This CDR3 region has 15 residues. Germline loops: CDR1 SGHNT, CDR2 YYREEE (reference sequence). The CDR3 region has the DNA TGTGCCAGCAGCTTGTTAGTAGGCGGTAATGAAAAACTGTTTTTT. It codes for CASSLLVGGNEKLFF.

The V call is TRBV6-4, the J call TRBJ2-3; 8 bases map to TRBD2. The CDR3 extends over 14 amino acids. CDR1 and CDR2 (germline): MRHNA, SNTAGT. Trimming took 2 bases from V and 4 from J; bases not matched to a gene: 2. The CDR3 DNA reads TGTGCCAGCAGTGACCGGGGGGGGGCAGATACGCAGTATTTT. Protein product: CASSDRGGADTQYF.

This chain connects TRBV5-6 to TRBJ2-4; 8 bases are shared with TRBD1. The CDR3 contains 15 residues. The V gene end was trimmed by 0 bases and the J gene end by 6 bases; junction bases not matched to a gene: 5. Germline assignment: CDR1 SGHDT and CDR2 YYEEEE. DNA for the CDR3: TGTGCCAGCAGCTTGGCCGGACAGGGCCGAAACATTCAGTACTTC. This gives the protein CASSLAGQGRNIQYF.

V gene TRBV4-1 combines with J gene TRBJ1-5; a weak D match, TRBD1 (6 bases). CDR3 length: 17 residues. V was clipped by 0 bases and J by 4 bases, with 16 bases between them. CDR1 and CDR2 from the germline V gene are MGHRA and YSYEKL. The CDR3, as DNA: TGCGCCAGCAGCCAAGATGAATTACAGGGAAGGAATCAGCCCCAGCATTTT. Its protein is CASSQDELQGRNQPQHF.

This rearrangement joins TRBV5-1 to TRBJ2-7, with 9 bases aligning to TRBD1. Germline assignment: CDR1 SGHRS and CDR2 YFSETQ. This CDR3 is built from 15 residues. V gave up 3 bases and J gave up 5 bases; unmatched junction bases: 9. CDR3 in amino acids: CASSWGQGMVNEQYF. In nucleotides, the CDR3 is TGCGCCAGCAGCTGGGGACAGGGTATGGTCAACGAGCAGTACTTC.

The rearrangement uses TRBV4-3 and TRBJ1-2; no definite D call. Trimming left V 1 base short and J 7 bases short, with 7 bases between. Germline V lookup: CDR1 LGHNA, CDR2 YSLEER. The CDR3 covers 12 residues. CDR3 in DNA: TGCGCCAGCAGCCAAGCCGGGAGTGGCTACACCTTC. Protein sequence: CASSQAGSGYTF.

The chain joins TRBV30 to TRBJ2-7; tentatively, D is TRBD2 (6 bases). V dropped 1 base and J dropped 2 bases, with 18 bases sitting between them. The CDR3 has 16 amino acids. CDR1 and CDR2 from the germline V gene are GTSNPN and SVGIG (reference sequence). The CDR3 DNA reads TGTGCCTGGAGTGGGGGGTGGCGGGAAAACACCTACGAGCAGTACTTC. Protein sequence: CAWSGGWRENTYEQYF.

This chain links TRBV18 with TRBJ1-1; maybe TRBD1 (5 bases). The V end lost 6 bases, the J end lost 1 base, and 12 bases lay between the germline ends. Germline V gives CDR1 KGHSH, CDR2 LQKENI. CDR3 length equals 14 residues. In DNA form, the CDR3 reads TGTGCCAGCTCGTGGCAGGGAGGGAACACTGAAGCTTTCTTT. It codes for CASSWQGGNTEAFF.